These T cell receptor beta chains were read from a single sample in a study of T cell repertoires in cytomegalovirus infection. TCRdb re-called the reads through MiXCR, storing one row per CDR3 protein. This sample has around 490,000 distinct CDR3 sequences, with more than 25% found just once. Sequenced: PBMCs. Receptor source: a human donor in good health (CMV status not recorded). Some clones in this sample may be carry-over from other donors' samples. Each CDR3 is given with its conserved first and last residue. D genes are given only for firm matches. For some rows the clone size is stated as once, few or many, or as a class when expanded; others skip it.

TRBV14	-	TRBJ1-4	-	CASSQGGGSNEKLFF	TGTGCCAGCAGCCAAGGGGGGGGTTCTAACGAAAAACTGTTTTTT
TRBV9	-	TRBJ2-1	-	CASSVFSLVLAPHEQFF	TGTGCCAGCAGCGTATTTTCTCTGGTACTAGCCCCCCATGAGCAGTTCTTC
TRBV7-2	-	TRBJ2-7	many	CASSLGVGYYEQYF	TGTGCCAGCAGCTTAGGGGTCGGGTACTACGAGCAGTACTTC
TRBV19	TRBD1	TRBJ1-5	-	CAGGTEYSNQPQHF	TGTGCCGGGGGGACAGAATATAGCAATCAGCCCCAGCATTTT
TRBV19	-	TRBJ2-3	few	CASSMSPTLGWGADTQYF	TGTGCCAGTAGTATGTCTCCAACTCTAGGGTGGGGCGCAGATACGCAGTATTTT
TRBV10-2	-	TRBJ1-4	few	CASSVGHFEKLFF	TGCGCCAGCAGTGTCGGACATTTTGAAAAACTGTTTTTT
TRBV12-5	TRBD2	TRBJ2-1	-	CASGPGTSGRNEQFF	TGTGCTAGTGGTCCCGGGACTAGCGGGAGGAATGAGCAGTTCTTC
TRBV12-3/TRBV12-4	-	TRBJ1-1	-	CASSFRRSENTEAFF	TGTGCCAGCAGTTTCAGACGGTCAGAAAACACTGAAGCTTTCTTT
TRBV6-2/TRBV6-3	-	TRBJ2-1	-	CGSSPSPPHEQFF	TGTGGCAGCAGTCCGTCTCCCCCGCATGAGCAGTTCTTC
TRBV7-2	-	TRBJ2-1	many	CASSKPTGSNEQFF	TGTGCCAGCAGCAAACCTACAGGATCCAATGAGCAGTTCTTC
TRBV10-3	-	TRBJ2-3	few	CAISDSLASDTQYF	TGTGCCATCAGTGACAGTCTAGCTTCAGATACGCAGTATTTT
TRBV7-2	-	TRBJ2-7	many	CASSPINYEQYF	TGTGCCAGCAGCCCTATCAATTACGAGCAGTACTTC
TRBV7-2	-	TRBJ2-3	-	CASSLDSVRTDTQYF	TGTGCCAGCAGCTTGGACTCGGTCCGCACAGATACGCAGTATTTT
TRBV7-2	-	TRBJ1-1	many	CASSLPTVINTEAFF	TGTGCCAGCAGCTTACCGACAGTTATTAACACTGAAGCTTTCTTT
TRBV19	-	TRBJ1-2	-	CASSIGAEYGYTF	TGTGCCAGTAGTATTGGGGCCGAATATGGCTACACCTTC
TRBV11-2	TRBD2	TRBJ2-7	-	CASSFTSGAYEQYF	TGTGCCAGCAGCTTTACTAGCGGGGCCTACGAGCAGTACTTC